The clone carrying this TCR beta chain appeared a single time. The data were taken from a study of blood T cell repertoires in COVID-19. Study background: The United States, Italy and Spain were the sources of the acute and convalescent COVID-19 samples. Sources were T cells, B-cell-depleted T cells, or PBMCs; the material itself was cDNA or gDNA.

Original analysis: Counts of nucleated cells, estimated from reference gene primer amplification, were obtained. Data came from immunoSEQ multiplex PCR; TCRdb stores just in-frame clones and leaves some out. That table is the source of V, J and clone size, and D and trimming were worked out from the DNA. Among 200,000 to 250,000 clones listed, 80% to 90% were seen once. The CDR3 has 15 residues. V trimming: 5 bases; J trimming: 7 bases; junction bases outside the gene matches: 10. CDR1 is SGHRS, CDR2 YFSETQ, per germline. V is TRBV5-1 and J is TRBJ1-4; 8 nucleotides agree with TRBD1. Material: peripheral blood. The TCR originated in a woman older than 75 with active or convalescent COVID-19. CDR3 sequence (DNA): TGCGCCAGCAGTTTCGATCAGGGGGCTGTTGAAAAACTGTTTTTT. As protein: CASSFDQGAVEKLFF.